This is a list of T cell receptor beta chains from one sample in a study of shared clonotypes between healthy human individuals. Here immunoSEQ multiplex PCR was the method, and the copy in TCRdb shows in-frame clones only, minus some. Here the sample spans about 1.4 million clones, 96% being singletons. Material: naive CD4+ T cells sorted from blood. These receptors were collected from a man aged 25-40 years in good health. CDR3s include the opening cysteine and the closing phenylalanine or tryptophan. A D gene is named only where the DNA matches it firmly. Not all rows give a size; the values are once, few, many and, for expanded clones, a class.

>NA|NA|TRBJ1-1|TRBV9
TGTGCCAGCAGCGCCGGGGGAGGCAGGGGGAACACTGAAGCTTTCTTT
CASSAGGGRGNTEAFF
>TRBD2|NA|TRBJ2-7|TRBV7-9
TGTGCCAGCAGCTTCGGGCTAGGGGAGGGGAGGATCTCCTACGAGCAGTACTTC
CASSFGLGEGRISYEQYF
>NA|NA|TRBJ2-7|TRBV27
TGTGCCAGCAGTTTACCCAGGGGCGGGGCCGAGCAGTACTTC
CASSLPRGGAEQYF
>NA|NA|TRBJ1-2|TRBV15
TGTGCCACCAGTCGAGACGGCTTCTATGGCTACACCTTC
CATSRDGFYGYTF
>NA|NA|TRBJ2-7|TRBV30
TGTGCCTGGAGTGTACTCCCAGGGGCGCTGTACTTC
CAWSVLPGALYF
>NA|NA|TRBJ1-2|TRBV6-1
TGTGCCAGCAGTGAAACGGGACTCAGCCAATATGGCTACACCTTC
CASSETGLSQYGYTF
>NA|NA|TRBJ2-1|TRBV5-4
TGTGCCAGCAGCTTGTGGACTATATTGGTAGAGGTAACTAATGAGCAGTTCTTC
CASSLWTILVEVTNEQFF
>NA|NA|TRBJ2-5|TRBV5-1
TGCGCCAGCAAGGGGCAGGGGACCCGGATTGAGACCCAGTACTTC
CASKGQGTRIETQYF
>NA|once|TRBJ1-2|TRBV28
TGTGCCAGCAGTTTAAAGGCTTACGGCTACACCTTC
CASSLKAYGYTF
>TRBD2|NA|TRBJ2-7|TRBV27
TGTGCCAGCAGTTTTTCGGGAGGGCCTTACGAGCAGTACTTC
CASSFSGGPYEQYF
>TRBD2|NA|TRBJ2-7|TRBV29-1
TGCAGCGTTCGGGGCGCCGGGACTAGCGGGAGCAACGCCTACGAGCAGTACTTC
CSVRGAGTSGSNAYEQYF
>NA|NA|TRBJ2-5|TRBV25-1
TGTGCCAGCAGTGAGCCGGTGTGGGAGACCCAGTACTTC
CASSEPVWETQYF
>NA|NA|TRBJ2-3|TRBV7-9
TGTGCCAGCAGCCTGTGGGTTGCAGATACGCAGTATTTT
CASSLWVADTQYF
>NA|NA|TRBJ2-2|TRBV11-2
TGTGCCAGCAGCTTAGCGTCAGGGCGCCGCACCGGGGAGCTGTTTTTT
CASSLASGRRTGELFF
>NA|NA|TRBJ1-2|TRBV14
TGTGCCAGCAGCCAGCAGATGGTTAGCGATGGCTACACCTTC
CASSQQMVSDGYTF
>NA|NA|TRBJ1-6|TRBV5-1
TGCGCCAGCAGCTTGGAAGTTCTATCACCCCTCCACTTT
CASSLEVLSPLHF
>NA|NA|TRBJ2-7|TRBV14
TGTGCCAGCAGCCCGAATCGGGGCCCTTCCTACGAGCAGTACTTC
CASSPNRGPSYEQYF
>NA|NA|TRBJ2-7|TRBV27
TGTGCCAGCAGTTTGTCCACAGGGACAAGCTCCTACGAGCAGTACTTC
CASSLSTGTSSYEQYF
>NA|NA|TRBJ2-1|TRBV10-1
TGCGCCAGCAGTGAGTCCCCAGGCCAACCTAGTTACAATGAGCAGTTCTTC
CASSESPGQPSYNEQFF
>TRBD1|NA|TRBJ2-7|TRBV6-6
TGTGCCAGCAGTTACCCTATACCGGGACAGCCCTACGAGCAGTACTTC
CASSYPIPGQPYEQYF
>NA|NA|TRBJ2-3|TRBV27
TGTGCCAGCAGTTCGGCAGATACGCAGTATTTT
CASSSADTQYF
>TRBD1|NA|TRBJ2-7|TRBV7-2
TGTGCCAGCAGCTTGGGGGACAGGGACTACGAGCAGTACTTC
CASSLGDRDYEQYF
>TRBD2|NA|TRBJ2-2|TRBV10-3
TGTGCCATCAGCCCCGGGACTAGCGGGAGGGGGGACACCGGGGAGCTGTTTTTT
CAISPGTSGRGDTGELFF